A single sample gave rise to the 22 T cell receptor beta chains below, sequenced in a study of T cells in Graves' hyperthyroidism and ophthalmopathy. RNA transcripts gave rise to amplified TCR beta CDR3 regions. TCR CDR3 regions were first amplified by RT-PCR with HTBI primers. TCRdb reanalysed the multiplex PCR reads using MiXCR and keeps one entry per CDR3 protein. The profile covers about 840,000 distinct CDR3 sequences, with 35% to 45% appearing a single time and approximately 8.7% taken by the ten largest. Sequenced: blood. The receptors derive from a man younger than 30 with Graves' hyperthyroidism.

The chain joins TRBV7-6 to TRBJ2-7; 8 bases align to TRBD2. The J call may be mistaken, given a closer DNA end match to TRBJ2-1. Germline V CDR1 and CDR2: SGHVS, FNYEAQ. The CDR3 runs 13 residues. As DNA, the CDR3 is TGTGCCAGCAGTCCAAGCGGGGGCAGAGAGCAGTTCTTC. Encoded protein: CASSPSGGREQFF.

The table lists this clonotype with a few counts. This chain connects TRBV6-2 or TRBV6-3 to TRBJ2-7; 9 bases map to TRBD1. Germline CDR1 reads MNHEY; CDR2 reads SVGEGT. V lost 7 bases and J lost 2; bases outside the gene matches: 15. The CDR3 length is 17 residues. The chain's CDR3 is CASTTLLGQGSTYEQYF. As DNA, the CDR3 is TGTGCCAGCACCACCCTATTGGGACAGGGCTCGACCTACGAGCAGTACTTC.

This clonotype turned up a few times. The J gene is TRBJ1-3, the V gene TRBV10-3, with D uncertain. The CDR3 is made up of 18 amino acids. V lost 4 bases, J lost 0 bases, and 19 bases lay in between. Germline CDR1 and CDR2: ENHRY and SYGVKD. CDR3 amino acids: CAISALGAAKDSGNTIYF. DNA of the CDR3: TGTGCCATCAGTGCACTCGGCGCGGCTAAAGACTCTGGAAACACCATATATTTT.

The chain uses TRBV20-1 and TRBJ2-7; 7 nucleotides align to TRBD2. Germline loops: CDR1 DFQATT, CDR2 SNEGSKA (reference sequence). J was trimmed by 5 bases and V by 0 bases; bases with no gene match: 4. The CDR3 length is 13 residues. The CDR3 reads CSAREGGGHEQYF. In nucleotides, the CDR3 is TGCAGTGCTAGAGAGGGGGGGGGTCACGAGCAGTACTTC.

This clonotype was seen many times. The chain carries TRBV10-3 and TRBJ2-6, with unresolved D. The CDR3 is 15 amino acids. Germline V gene lookup returns CDR1 ENHRY and CDR2 SYGVKD. Trimming removed 6 bases at V and 0 bases at J, with 9 bases between. Here the CDR3 DNA reads TGTGCCATCAGCCTCGGCGACTCTGGGGCCAACGTCCTGACTTTC. Its translation is CAISLGDSGANVLTF.

This clonotype showed up many times. V and J are TRBV29-1 and TRBJ2-7; TRBD1 matches at 7 bases. Germline V gives CDR1 SQVTM, CDR2 ANQGSEA. The CDR3 spans 13 residues. V gave up 4 bases and J gave up 5 bases; unmatched junction bases: 8. The CDR3 protein is CSVAKGAVDEQYF. The CDR3 nucleotides read TGCAGCGTTGCCAAGGGGGCAGTCGACGAGCAGTACTTC.

As to this clonotype: It may be a read error: a sequence one base away is much more abundant. V gene TRBV10-3 combines with J gene TRBJ2-7, with TRBD1 matching over 7 bases. The CDR3 sequence is 14 residues long. The germline CDR1 and CDR2 sequences are ENHRY and SYGVKD. The CDR3 region is CAISADRDAYGQYF. CDR3 DNA sequence: TGTGCCATCAGCGCCGACAGGGACGCCTACGGGCAGTACTTC.

The chain joins TRBV27 to TRBJ2-2; perhaps TRBD2 as D (7 bases). Per the germline V gene, CDR1 is MNHEY and CDR2 is SMNVEV (reference sequence). There are 15 residues in the CDR3. The ends were cut back, 5 bases at V and 4 bases at J, with 14 bases in the middle. In DNA, the CDR3 is TGTGCCAGCAGTATAGCGGGCAGGGGCACCGGGGAGCTGTTTTTT. Its protein product is CASSIAGRGTGELFF.

This clonotype was observed at least ten times. The chain links TRBV5-6 to TRBJ2-7, with TRBD2 as a possible D gene (5 bases). Deletions cut 5 bases from V and 6 bases from J, with 12 bases between. Per germline, CDR1 SGHDT and CDR2 YYEEEE. The CDR3 loop spans 12 amino acids. CDR3 residues: CASSPGSVEQYF. DNA of the CDR3: TGTGCCAGCAGTCCGGGGAGCGTCGAGCAGTACTTC.

V gene TRBV4-3 combines with J gene TRBJ2-7; 9 nucleotides agree with TRBD1. Germline CDR1 is LGHNA and CDR2 is YSLEER. This CDR3 is 14 amino acids long. J gave up 5 bases and V 4 bases, and 6 bases lay outside the gene matches. The CDR3 region is CASSRGQGVDEQYF. The CDR3 bases are TGCGCCAGCAGCCGGGGACAGGGAGTAGACGAGCAGTACTTC.

A few counts support this clonotype. The chain uses TRBV19 and TRBJ2-2; D is perhaps TRBD1 (6 bases). V was trimmed by 5 bases and J by 6 bases, leaving 13 bases between them. Germline loops: CDR1 LNHDA, CDR2 SQIVND (reference sequence). The CDR3 extends over 14 amino acids. CDR3 sequence (DNA): TGTGCCAGTAGTTCCCGGGACATTGCCGGGGAGCTGTTTTTT. This sequence encodes CASSSRDIAGELFF.

V usage is TRBV6-1 and J usage is TRBJ2-5; 9 bases map to TRBD1. V was clipped by 7 bases and J by 9 bases; unmatched bases: 18. CDR1 MNHNS and CDR2 SASEGT come from the germline V gene. The CDR3 consists of 16 residues. CDR3 coding DNA: TGTGCCAGCAATATCCCTCCGGGACAGGGTTGGGAGGCCCAGTACTTC. Protein: CASNIPPGQGWEAQYF.

The chain couples TRBV20-1 to TRBJ1-6, with D possibly TRBD1 on 6 matching bases. The germline gives CDR1 DFQATT, CDR2 SNEGSKA (reference sequence). Trimming stripped 4 bases from V and 14 bases from J, with 18 bases between. CDR3 size: 13 residues. The CDR3 region has the DNA TGCAGTGCTACCGACAGGAATATCCAGGCCCTCCACTTT. As protein: CSATDRNIQALHF.

This clonotype was seen only a few times. The rearrangement uses TRBV19 and TRBJ2-7, with D hard to call. The CDR3 runs 14 residues. CDR1 and CDR2 from the germline V gene are LNHDA and SQIVND (reference sequence). Trimming shortened V by 3 bases and J by 3 bases, and 12 bases separated the two germline ends. CDR3 DNA: TGTGCCAGTAGTATCGGAACTTTCGGCTACGAGCAGTACTTC. Translation gives CASSIGTFGYEQYF.

The table lists this clonotype with a count of one. J is TRBJ1-1 and V is TRBV9; D gene unclear. The CDR3 sequence is 14 residues long. Per the germline V gene, CDR1 is SGDLS and CDR2 is YYNGEE. V was cut by 3 bases and J by 5 bases, with 14 bases left in between. CDR3 DNA sequence: TGTGCCAGCAGCGACCTTAGCGGGAAGACTGAAGCTTTCTTT. Amino acids: CASSDLSGKTEAFF.

The V gene is TRBV7-2, the J gene TRBJ1-5, with D possibly matching TRBD1 (5 bases). The CDR3 totals 15 residues. CDR1 and CDR2 (germline): SGHTA, FQGNSA. Between the trimmed V and J ends, which lost 3 bases and 5 bases, there was a span of 14 bases. Here the CDR3 DNA reads TGTGCCAGCAGCTTTGGGGCCGGGTCTGATCAGCCCCAGCATTTT. It encodes CASSFGAGSDQPQHF.

The rearrangement uses TRBV20-1 and TRBJ2-7, with D tentatively TRBD2 (5 bases). The CDR3 has 14 amino acids. Germline-derived CDR1 and CDR2 are DFQATT and SNEGSKA (reference sequence). The V end lost 3 bases, the J end lost 0 bases, and 12 bases lay between the germline ends. The chain's CDR3 is CSARDFQSSYEQYF. Here the CDR3 DNA reads TGCAGTGCTAGGGACTTCCAGAGCTCCTACGAGCAGTACTTC.

J is TRBJ2-7 and V is TRBV20-1; perhaps TRBD2 as D (7 bases). There are 14 residues in the CDR3. In germline, CDR1 is DFQATT, CDR2 SNEGSKA (reference sequence). Deletions cut 2 bases from V and 3 bases from J, with 14 bases between. The CDR3, as DNA: TGCAGTGCTAGATCCGGGGGGCAGGGCTACGAGCAGTACTTC. It codes for CSARSGGQGYEQYF.

V usage is TRBV5-1 and J usage is TRBJ1-6; 7 positions match TRBD1. The CDR3 loop spans 14 amino acids. Trimming removed 4 bases from V and 7 bases from J; junction bases left unmatched: 5. Germline CDR1 reads SGHRS; CDR2 reads YFSETQ. The CDR3, as DNA: TGCGCCAGCAGCACCGACAGGGAAAATTCACCCCTCCACTTT. Translating gives CASSTDRENSPLHF.

CDR3: CASNPQNTGELFF. The CDR3 bases are TGTGCCAGCAACCCACAGAACACCGGGGAGCTGTTTTTT. The chain recombines TRBV7-9 with TRBJ2-2; no definite D call. This CDR3 comprises 13 residues. V gave up 7 bases and J gave up 1 base, with 7 bases separating them. Germline V CDR1 and CDR2: SEHNR, FQNEAQ (reference sequence).

This chain uses TRBV15 with TRBJ1-2; no clear D gene. The CDR3 is 14 amino acids. Trimming stripped 4 bases from V and 12 bases from J, with 21 bases between. Germline CDR1 reads LNHNV; CDR2 reads YYDKDF (reference sequence). CDR3 loop: CATSISKGNSGNTF. The CDR3, as DNA: TGTGCCACCAGCATCTCGAAGGGCAACTCTGGAAACACCTTC.

The chain combines TRBV2 with TRBJ2-7; the match to TRBD1 covers 11 bases. This CDR3 contains 15 residues. Trimming removed 8 bases from V and 2 bases from J; junction bases left unmatched: 8. Germline CDR1 and CDR2: SNHLY and FYNNEI. CDR3 DNA: TGTGCCAGCTTGGACCCGGGACAGGGGGCCTACGAGCAGTACTTC. Its protein is CASLDPGQGAYEQYF.